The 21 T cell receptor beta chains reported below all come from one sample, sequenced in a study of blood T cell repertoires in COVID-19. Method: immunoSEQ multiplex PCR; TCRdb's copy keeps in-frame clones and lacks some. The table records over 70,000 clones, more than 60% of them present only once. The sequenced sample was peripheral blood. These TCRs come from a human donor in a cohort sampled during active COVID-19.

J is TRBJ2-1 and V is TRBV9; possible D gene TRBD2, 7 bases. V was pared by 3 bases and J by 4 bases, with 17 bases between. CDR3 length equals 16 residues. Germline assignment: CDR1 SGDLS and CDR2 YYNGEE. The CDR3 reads CASSARGGSAYNEQFF. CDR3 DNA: TGTGCCAGCAGCGCCAGGGGCGGGAGTGCTTACAATGAGCAGTTCTTC.

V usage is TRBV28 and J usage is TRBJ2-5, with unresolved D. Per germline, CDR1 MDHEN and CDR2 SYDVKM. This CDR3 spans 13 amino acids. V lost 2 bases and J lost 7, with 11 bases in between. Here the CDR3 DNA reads TGTGCCAGCAGTTTAACAGCCGCAGGGACCCAGTACTTC. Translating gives CASSLTAAGTQYF.

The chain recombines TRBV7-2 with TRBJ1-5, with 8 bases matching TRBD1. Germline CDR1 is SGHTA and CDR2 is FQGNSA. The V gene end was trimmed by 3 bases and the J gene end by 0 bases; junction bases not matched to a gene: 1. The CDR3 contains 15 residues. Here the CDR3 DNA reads TGTGCCAGCAGCTTGACAGGGGATAGCAATCAGCCCCAGCATTTT. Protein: CASSLTGDSNQPQHF.

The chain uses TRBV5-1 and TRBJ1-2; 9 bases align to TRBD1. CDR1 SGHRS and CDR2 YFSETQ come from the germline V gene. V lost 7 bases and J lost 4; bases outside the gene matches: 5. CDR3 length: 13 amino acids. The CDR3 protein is CASGTGTSYGYTF. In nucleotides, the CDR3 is TGCGCCAGCGGGACAGGGACCTCCTATGGCTACACCTTC. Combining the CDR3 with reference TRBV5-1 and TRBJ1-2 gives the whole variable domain KAGVTQTPRYLIKTRGQQVTLSCSPISGHRSVSWYQQTPGQGLQFLFEYFSETQRNKGNFPGRFSGRQFSNSRSEMNVSTLELGDSALYLCASGTGTSYGYTFGSGTRLTVV.

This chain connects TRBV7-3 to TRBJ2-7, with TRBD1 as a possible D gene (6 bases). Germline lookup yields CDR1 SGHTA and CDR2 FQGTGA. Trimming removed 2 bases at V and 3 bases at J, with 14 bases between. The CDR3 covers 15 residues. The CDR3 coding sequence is TGTGCCAGCAGCTTAGGCCCGGGACACAGCTACGAGCAGTACTTC. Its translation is CASSLGPGHSYEQYF.

The CDR3 region has the DNA TGTGCCAGCAGTGACGGGACAGGGAGCTATGGCTACACCTTC. Amino acids: CASSDGTGSYGYTF. V usage is TRBV6-1 and J usage is TRBJ1-2, with 9 bases lining up with TRBD1. The CDR3 is made up of 14 amino acids. V was pared by 3 bases and J by 4 bases, with 3 bases of the junction left unmatched. CDR1 MNHNS and CDR2 SASEGT come from the germline V gene.

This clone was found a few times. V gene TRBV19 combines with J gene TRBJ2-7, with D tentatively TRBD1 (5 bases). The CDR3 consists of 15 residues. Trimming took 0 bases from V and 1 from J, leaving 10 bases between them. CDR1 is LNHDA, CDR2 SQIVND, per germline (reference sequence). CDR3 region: CASSIEGAASYEQYF. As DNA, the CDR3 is TGTGCCAGTAGTATAGAAGGGGCAGCGTCCTACGAGCAGTACTTC.

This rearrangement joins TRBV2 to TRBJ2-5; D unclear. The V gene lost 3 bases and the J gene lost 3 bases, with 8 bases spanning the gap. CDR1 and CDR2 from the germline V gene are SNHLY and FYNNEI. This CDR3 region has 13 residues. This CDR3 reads CASSEAEKETQYF. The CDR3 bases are TGTGCCAGCAGTGAGGCAGAAAAAGAGACCCAGTACTTC.

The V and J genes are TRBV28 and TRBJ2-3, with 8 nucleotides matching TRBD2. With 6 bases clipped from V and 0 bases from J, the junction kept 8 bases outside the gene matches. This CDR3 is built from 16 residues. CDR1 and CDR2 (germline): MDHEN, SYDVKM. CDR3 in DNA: TGTGCCAGCAGGGGGGGACTAGGCCGTAGCACAGATACGCAGTATTTT. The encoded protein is CASRGGLGRSTDTQYF.

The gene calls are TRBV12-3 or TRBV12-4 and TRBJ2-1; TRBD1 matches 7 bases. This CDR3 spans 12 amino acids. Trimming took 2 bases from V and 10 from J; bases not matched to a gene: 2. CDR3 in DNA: TGTGCCAGCAGTTTACCAGGGGGAGAGCAGTTCTTC. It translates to CASSLPGGEQFF.

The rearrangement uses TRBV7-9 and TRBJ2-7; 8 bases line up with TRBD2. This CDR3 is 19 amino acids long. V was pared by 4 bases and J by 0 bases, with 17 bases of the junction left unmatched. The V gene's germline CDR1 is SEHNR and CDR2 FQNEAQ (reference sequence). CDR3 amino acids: CASSSSLLGREAYSYEQYF. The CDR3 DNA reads TGTGCCAGCAGCTCCTCCCTATTGGGGCGGGAGGCCTACTCCTACGAGCAGTACTTC. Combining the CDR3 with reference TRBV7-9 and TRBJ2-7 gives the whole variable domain DTGVSQNPRHKITKRGQNVTFRCDPISEHNRLYWYRQTLGQGPEFLTYFQNEAQLEKSRLLSDRFSAERPKGSFSTLEIQRTEQGDSAMYLCASSSSLLGREAYSYEQYFGPGTRLTVT.

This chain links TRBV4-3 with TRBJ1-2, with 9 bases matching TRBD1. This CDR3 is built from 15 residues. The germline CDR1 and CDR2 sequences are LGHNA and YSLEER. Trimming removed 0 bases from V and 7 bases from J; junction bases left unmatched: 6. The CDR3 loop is CASSQENRGRFGYTF. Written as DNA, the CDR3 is TGCGCCAGCAGCCAAGAAAACAGGGGGCGGTTTGGCTACACCTTC.

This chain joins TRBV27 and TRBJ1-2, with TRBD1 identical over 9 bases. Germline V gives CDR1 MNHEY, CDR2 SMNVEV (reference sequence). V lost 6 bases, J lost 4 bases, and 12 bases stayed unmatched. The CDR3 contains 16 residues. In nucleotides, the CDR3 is TGTGCCAGCAGGGCCTTCCCACAGGGGGCGACCTATGGCTACACCTTC. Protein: CASRAFPQGATYGYTF.

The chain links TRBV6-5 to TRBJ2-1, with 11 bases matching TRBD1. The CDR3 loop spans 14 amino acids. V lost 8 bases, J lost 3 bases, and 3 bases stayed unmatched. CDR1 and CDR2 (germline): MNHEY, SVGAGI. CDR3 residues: CASGQGAGYNEQFF. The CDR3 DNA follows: TGTGCCAGCGGACAGGGGGCGGGCTACAATGAGCAGTTCTTC.

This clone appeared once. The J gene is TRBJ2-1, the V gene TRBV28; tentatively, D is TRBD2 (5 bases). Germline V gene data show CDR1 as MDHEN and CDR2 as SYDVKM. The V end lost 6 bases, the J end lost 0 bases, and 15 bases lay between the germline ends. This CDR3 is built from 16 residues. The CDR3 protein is CASSGVETSSYNEQFF. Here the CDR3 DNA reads TGTGCCAGCAGCGGCGTAGAAACTAGCTCCTACAATGAGCAGTTCTTC.

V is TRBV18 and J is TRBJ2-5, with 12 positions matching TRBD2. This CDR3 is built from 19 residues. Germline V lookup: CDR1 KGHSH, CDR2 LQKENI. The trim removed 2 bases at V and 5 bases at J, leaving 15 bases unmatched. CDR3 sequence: CASSPLDWTSGTGMETQYF. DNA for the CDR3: TGTGCCAGCTCACCATTAGATTGGACTAGCGGGACCGGTATGGAGACCCAGTACTTC.

CDR3 DNA: TGTGCCAGCAGCTCGGGACAGGGGACCGGGGAGCTGTTTTTT. Translation: CASSSGQGTGELFF. The chain is built from TRBV11-2 and TRBJ2-2; 10 positions agree with TRBD1. The CDR3 has 14 amino acids. With 4 bases clipped from V and 5 bases from J, the junction kept 1 base outside the gene matches. Germline V gives CDR1 SGHAT, CDR2 FQNNGV.

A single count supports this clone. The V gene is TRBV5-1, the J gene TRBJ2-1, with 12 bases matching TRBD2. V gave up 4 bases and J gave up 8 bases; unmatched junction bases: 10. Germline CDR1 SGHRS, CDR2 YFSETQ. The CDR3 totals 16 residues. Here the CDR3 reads CASSPYVLAGGDEQFF. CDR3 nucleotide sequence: TGCGCCAGCAGCCCTTATGTCCTAGCGGGAGGGGATGAGCAGTTCTTC.

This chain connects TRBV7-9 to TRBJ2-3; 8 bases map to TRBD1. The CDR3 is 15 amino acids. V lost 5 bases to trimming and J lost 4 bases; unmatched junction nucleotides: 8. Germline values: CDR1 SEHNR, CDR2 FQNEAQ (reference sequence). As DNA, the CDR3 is TGTGCCAGCAGCGTAATCGACAGGGGCCCAGATACGCAGTATTTT. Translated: CASSVIDRGPDTQYF.

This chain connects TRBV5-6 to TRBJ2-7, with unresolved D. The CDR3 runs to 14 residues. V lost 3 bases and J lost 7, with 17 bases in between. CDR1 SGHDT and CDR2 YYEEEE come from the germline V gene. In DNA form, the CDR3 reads TGTGCCAGCAGCTCAGACTTCCCCTTGGAGGAGCAGTACTTC. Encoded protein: CASSSDFPLEEQYF.

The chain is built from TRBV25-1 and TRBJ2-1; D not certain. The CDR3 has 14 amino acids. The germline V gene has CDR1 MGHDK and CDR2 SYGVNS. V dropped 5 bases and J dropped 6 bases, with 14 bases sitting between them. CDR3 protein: CASSPPFVANEQFF. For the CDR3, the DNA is TGTGCCAGCAGTCCTCCCTTCGTGGCCAATGAGCAGTTCTTC.